The entry below describes one TCR beta chain. Its specificity is unknown. The data were obtained in a study of cytomegalovirus exposure and HLA in healthy donors. General study results and limits: Presence/absence analyses supposed approximately even sequencing depth among donors. About 87% or about 30% of the time was how often most TCR beta V segments were productive, according to an earlier analysis. Accurate prediction of HLA-A and HLA-B alleles (for most subjects) was reportedly achieved from TCR beta sequences.

CDR1 KGHSH and CDR2 LQKENI come from the germline V gene. V lost 3 bases to trimming and J lost 2 bases, with 13 bases between them. The CDR3 runs to 15 residues. Primers for the PCR totalled 60 Vbeta and 13 Jbeta. Generated by immunoSEQ multiplex PCR, the TCRdb table keeps only in-frame clones and is missing some. The data contain more than 150,000 clones, 80% of them singletons. The chain carries TRBV18 and TRBJ1-1; no definite D call. Sequenced: PBMCs. This TCR was recovered from a girl between 10 and 17 years old in good health and CMV-seropositive. As DNA, the CDR3 is TGTGCCAGCTCACCGGTTCACAGCCCAAACACTGAAGCTTTCTTT. This gives the protein CASSPVHSPNTEAFF. The complete variable domain, with remaining parts taken from reference TRBV18 and TRBJ1-1, reads NAGVMQNPRHLVRRRGQEARLRCSPMKGHSHVYWYRQLPEEGLKFMVYLQKENIIDESGMPKERFSAEFPKEGPSILRIQQVVRGDSAAYFCASSPVHSPNTEAFFGQGTRLTVV.